This T cell receptor beta chain was retrieved from a study of PD-1 blockade in classical Hodgkin lymphoma (dated by TCRdb to 2020 to 2021). Background for the entire study: Nivolumab dosing was 3 mg/kg intravenously every 2 weeks, continuing until either disease progression or unacceptable toxicity. The study used CyTOF and TCR beta sequencing to define a peripheral blood immune signature of response to PD-1 blockade in classical Hodgkin lymphoma. Study-level results and caveats: The study was limited to a single clinical trial cohort, and causes of repertoire differences, possibly disease activity or prior therapy, remained undefined. Diversity was lower in patients who began nivolumab less than 1 year after ASCT, so these patients were left out of later analyses to avoid confounding by immune reconstitution. Baseline TCR diversity was reported as lower in newly diagnosed patients than in healthy donors, and lower still in relapsed/refractory patients. A significant rise by C4D1 was seen in CD4+ but not CD8+ TCR diversity (p=0.0027 vs p=0.16), with the rise being most apparent in complete responders (p=0.02). Trial patients with a complete response had baseline diversity similar to that of newly diagnosed patients, while partial responders and progressors had significantly lower diversity.

The Qiagen DNeasy kit was used to extract genomic DNA both from unsorted PBMCs and from the negatively selected CD4+ and CD8+ fractions. Amplification of TCR beta CDR3 regions was done by immunoSEQ multiplex PCR with primers that anneal to V and J segments. A synthetic immune receptor repertoire was used to minimize amplification bias, and remaining bias was computationally removed after sequencing. The original pipeline was this. Repertoire diversity was quantified as the Shannon entropy index using custom Python scripts. The unsorted, CD4+ and CD8+ repertoires were each analyzed separately, with the exception of combined analyses, where CD4+ and CD8+ sequences were merged in silico. Clonal expansion was defined as a frequency increase of at least 2-fold after treatment compared with C1D1, and clones undetected at baseline were assigned a pseudocount of 0.5. Singleton clones were defined as clones with 0 or 1 copy at C1D1, and non-singleton clones were defined as clones with 2 or more copies. Clones expanded in unsorted samples were labelled as CD4+, CD8+ or unknown by matching protein sequences in sorted samples from the same patient. Wilcoxon tests were applied to paired samples to test diversity changes from C1D1 to C4D1. This is the immuneACCESS table as TCRdb keeps it, with only in-frame sequences that have V and J called. A part of the clones is gone; compared with another copy, unresolved V genes explain less than half, and the rest is unexplained. V, J and clone size were drawn from that table, and D and trimming were deduced from the DNA. Here the sample has under 7,500 clones; about 79% occur a single time. Together, the top ten hold 46% of the sample.

According to the study, the label for this sample's time point signals: cycle 2 day 1 (C2D1) of nivolumab. All trial patients had relapsed after autologous stem cell transplantation, with cohorts A, B and C differing in prior brentuximab vedotin exposure. The trial cohort was composed of 56 patients with relapsed/refractory classical Hodgkin lymphoma, for whom complete response, partial response or progressive disease was recorded as best overall response. In the multi-cohort phase II CheckMate 205 trial, trial patients received single-agent nivolumab. Best overall response was determined by an independent review committee according to the 2007 International Working Group response criteria. Trial PBMCs were obtained immediately prior to nivolumab initiation (C1D1) and on therapy at cycle 2 day 1 and cycle 4 day 1. Peripheral blood was collected in 8 mL Vacutainer Cell Preparation Tubes, from which PBMCs were isolated by centrifugation and then cryopreserved.

V is reduced by 8 bases and J by 0 bases, leaving a spacing of 7 bases between them. CDR1 and CDR2 were assigned from the germline V gene as SQVTM and ANQGSEA. Counted from cysteine to phenylalanine, this CDR3 has 11 amino acids. The only DNA kept is the CDR3, 33 bases in frame from the first base. This clone has only a few counts. It has no known antigen specificity. No qualities accompany the bases; no much larger clone lies one base away. The receptor chain draws on TRBV29-1 and TRBJ1-1, with the D gene too uncertain to name. This TCR was recovered from a human donor with classical Hodgkin lymphoma. The material sequenced was peripheral blood mononuclear cells (PBMCs), taken before the second cycle of nivolumab. The CDR3 sequence is CSFYVNTEAFF. The DNA reads as follows: TGCAGCTTTTACGTGAACACTGAAGCTTTCTTT.